Below, one T cell receptor (beta chain) is given with its context. This entry is derived from a study of T cell changes during pregnancy in multiple sclerosis. The repertoire was sequenced with immunoSEQ multiplex PCR; TCRdb's copy has only in-frame clones and lacks some. The sample includes 50,000 or so clones, 92% of them seen just once. V was pared by 5 bases and J by 0 bases, with 7 bases of the junction left unmatched. Germline assignment: CDR1 MNHEY and CDR2 SMNVEV (reference sequence). The CDR3 contains 15 residues. The clonotype was recovered from a female donor with multiple sclerosis, enrolled in a pregnancy study. This chain uses TRBV27 with TRBJ2-7; 7 bases align to TRBD2. Sequences were derived from CD4+ T cells from peripheral blood mononuclear cells, sampled after pregnancy. Here the CDR3 reads CASSTGLSTSYEQYF. The CDR3 region has the DNA TGTGCCAGCAGTACGGGACTATCAACCTCCTACGAGCAGTACTTC.